This T cell receptor (beta chain) came from a study of cytomegalovirus exposure and HLA in healthy donors. Study findings and constraints: The investigators catalogued 164 TCR beta chains as cytomegalovirus-associated.

Concerning this clone itself: Its antigen is unidentified.

The PCR used 60 Vbeta and 13 Jbeta primers. As processed by the authors: There were around 80 million unique TCR beta chains by a later count, and about 11 million of them were shared. TCRdb's copy holds only in-frame clones and misses some; the assay was immunoSEQ multiplex PCR. That table supplies the V and J calls and clone size; D and trimming were determined from the DNA. The repertoire includes 150,000 to 200,000 clones, almost 85% of them detected once, and over 2% sits in the top ten. The sequenced sample consisted of PBMCs. This receptor was obtained from a woman aged 45-65 years in good health and CMV-seronegative.

This chain's CDR3 is CASSQDETGTGELFF. In DNA form, the CDR3 reads TGTGCCAGCAGCCAAGACGAGACAGGGACCGGGGAGCTGTTTTTT. The chain has TRBV4-2 and TRBJ2-2; 7 nucleotides line up with TRBD1. Germline values: CDR1 LGHNA, CDR2 YNFKEQ. Trimming removed 0 bases from V and 5 bases from J; junction bases left unmatched: 3. CDR3 length equals 15 residues.